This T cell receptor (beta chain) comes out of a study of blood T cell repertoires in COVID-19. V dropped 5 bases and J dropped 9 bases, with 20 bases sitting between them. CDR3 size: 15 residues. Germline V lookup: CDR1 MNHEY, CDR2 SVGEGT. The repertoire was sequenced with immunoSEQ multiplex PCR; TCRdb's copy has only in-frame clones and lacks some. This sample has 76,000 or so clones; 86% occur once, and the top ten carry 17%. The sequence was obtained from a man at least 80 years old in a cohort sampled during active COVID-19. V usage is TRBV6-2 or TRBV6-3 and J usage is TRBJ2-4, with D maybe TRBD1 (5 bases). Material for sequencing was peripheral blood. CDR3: CASSRALRDEVIQYF. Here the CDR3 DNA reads TGTGCCAGCAGTCGGGCCCTCAGGGATGAGGTCATTCAGTACTTC.